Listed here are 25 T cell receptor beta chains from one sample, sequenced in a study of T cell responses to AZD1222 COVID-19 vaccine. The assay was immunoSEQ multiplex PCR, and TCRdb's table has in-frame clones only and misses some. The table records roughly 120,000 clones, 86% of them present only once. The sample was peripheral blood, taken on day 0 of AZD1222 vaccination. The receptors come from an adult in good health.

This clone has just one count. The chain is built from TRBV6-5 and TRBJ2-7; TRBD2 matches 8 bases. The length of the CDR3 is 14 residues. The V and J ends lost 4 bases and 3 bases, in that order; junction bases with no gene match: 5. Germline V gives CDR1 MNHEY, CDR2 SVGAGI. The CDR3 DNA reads TGTGCCAGCAGTTTTGCGGGGACTAGCTACGAGCAGTACTTC. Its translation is CASSFAGTSYEQYF.

Here the CDR3 DNA reads TGTGCCAGCAGCCAACTCGAGGGGGGGGAGGCAGATACGCAGTATTTT. This encodes CASSQLEGGEADTQYF. V is TRBV28 and J is TRBJ2-3; the D gene is possibly TRBD2 (7 bases). V was pared by 6 bases and J by 4 bases, with 20 bases between. Germline lookup yields CDR1 MDHEN and CDR2 SYDVKM. This CDR3 contains 16 residues. Filled out from reference TRBV28 and TRBJ2-3, the complete variable domain reads DVKVTQSSRYLVKRTGEKVFLECVQDMDHENMFWYRQDPGLGLRLIYFSYDVKMKEKGDIPEGYSVSREKKERFSLILESASTNQTSMYLCASSQLEGGEADTQYFGPGTRLTVL.

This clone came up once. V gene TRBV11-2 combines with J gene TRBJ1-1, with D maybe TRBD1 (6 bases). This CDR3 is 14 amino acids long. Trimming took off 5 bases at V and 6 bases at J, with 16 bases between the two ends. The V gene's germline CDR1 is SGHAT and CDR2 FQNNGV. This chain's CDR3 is CASSVIQGSAEAFF. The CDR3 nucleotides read TGTGCCAGCAGCGTGATACAGGGCAGCGCTGAAGCTTTCTTT.

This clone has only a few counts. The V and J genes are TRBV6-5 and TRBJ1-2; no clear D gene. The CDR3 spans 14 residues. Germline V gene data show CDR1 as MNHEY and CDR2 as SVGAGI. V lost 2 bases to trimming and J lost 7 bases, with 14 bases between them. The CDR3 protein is CASSYGGRGGGYTF. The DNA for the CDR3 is TGTGCCAGCAGTTACGGAGGGAGAGGTGGTGGCTACACCTTC.

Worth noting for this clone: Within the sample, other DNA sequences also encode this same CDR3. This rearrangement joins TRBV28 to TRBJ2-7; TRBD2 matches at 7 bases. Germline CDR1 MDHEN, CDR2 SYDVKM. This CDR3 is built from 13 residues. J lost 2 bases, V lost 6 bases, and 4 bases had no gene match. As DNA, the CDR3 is TGTGCCAGCAGACCCGGACTAGCCTACGAGCAGTACTTC. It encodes CASRPGLAYEQYF.

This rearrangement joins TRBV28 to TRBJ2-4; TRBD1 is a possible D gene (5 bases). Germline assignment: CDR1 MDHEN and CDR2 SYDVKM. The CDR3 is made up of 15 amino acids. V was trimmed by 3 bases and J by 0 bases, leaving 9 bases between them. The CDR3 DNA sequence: TGTGCCAGCAGTTTCGACGACAGAGCCAAAAACATTCAGTACTTC. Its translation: CASSFDDRAKNIQYF.

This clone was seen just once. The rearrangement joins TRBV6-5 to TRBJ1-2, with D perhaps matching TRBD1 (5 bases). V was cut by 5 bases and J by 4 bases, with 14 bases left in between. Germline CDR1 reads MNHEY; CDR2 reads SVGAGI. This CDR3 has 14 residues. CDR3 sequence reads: CASSTVHQGYGYTF. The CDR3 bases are TGTGCCAGCAGTACAGTTCATCAGGGCTATGGCTACACCTTC.

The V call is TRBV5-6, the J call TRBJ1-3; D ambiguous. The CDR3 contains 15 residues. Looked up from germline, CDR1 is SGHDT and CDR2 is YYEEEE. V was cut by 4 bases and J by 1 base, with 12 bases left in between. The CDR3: CASSRWDASGNTIYF. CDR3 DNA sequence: TGTGCCAGCAGCCGCTGGGATGCTTCTGGAAACACCATATATTTT.

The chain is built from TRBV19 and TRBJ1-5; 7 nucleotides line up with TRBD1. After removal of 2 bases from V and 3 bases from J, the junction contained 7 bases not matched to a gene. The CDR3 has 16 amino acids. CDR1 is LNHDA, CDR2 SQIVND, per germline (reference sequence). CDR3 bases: TGTGCCAGTAGTATACGGCCAGGGACAGACAATCAGCCCCAGCATTTT. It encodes CASSIRPGTDNQPQHF.

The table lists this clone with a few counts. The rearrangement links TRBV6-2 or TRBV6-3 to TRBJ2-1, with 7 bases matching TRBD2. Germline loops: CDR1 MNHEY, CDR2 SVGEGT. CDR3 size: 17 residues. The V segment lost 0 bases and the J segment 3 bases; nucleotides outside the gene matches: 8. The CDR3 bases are TGTGCCAGCAGTTACTCACCCCCAAGCGGGATCTACAATGAGCAGTTCTTC. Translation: CASSYSPPSGIYNEQFF.

For the CDR3, the DNA is TGTGCCAGCAGTTCGGGGCGCGAGCAGTACTTC. Protein: CASSSGREQYF. V is TRBV6-2 or TRBV6-3 and J is TRBJ2-7, with D tentatively TRBD1 or TRBD2 (5 bases each). V gave up 4 bases and J gave up 6 bases, with 7 bases separating them. Looked up from germline, CDR1 is MNHEY and CDR2 is SVGEGT. This CDR3 comprises 11 residues.

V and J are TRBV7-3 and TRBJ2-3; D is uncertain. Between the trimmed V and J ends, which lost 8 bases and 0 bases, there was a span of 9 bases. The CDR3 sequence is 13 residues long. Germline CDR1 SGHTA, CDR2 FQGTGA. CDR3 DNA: TGTGCCAGCGGCGACCTGAGCACAGATACGCAGTATTTT. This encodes CASGDLSTDTQYF.

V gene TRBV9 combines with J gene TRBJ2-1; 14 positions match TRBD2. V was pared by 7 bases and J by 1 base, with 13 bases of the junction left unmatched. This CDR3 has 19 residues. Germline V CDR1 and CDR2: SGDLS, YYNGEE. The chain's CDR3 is CASGAGTSGSKGSYNEQFF. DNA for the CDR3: TGTGCCAGCGGGGCCGGGACTAGCGGGAGTAAAGGGTCCTACAATGAGCAGTTCTTC.

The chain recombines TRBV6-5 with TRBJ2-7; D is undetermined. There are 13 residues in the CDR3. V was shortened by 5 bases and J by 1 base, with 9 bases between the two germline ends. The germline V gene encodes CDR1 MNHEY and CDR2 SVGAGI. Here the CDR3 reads CASSLYGSYEQYF. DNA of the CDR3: TGTGCCAGCAGTCTGTATGGATCCTACGAGCAGTACTTC.

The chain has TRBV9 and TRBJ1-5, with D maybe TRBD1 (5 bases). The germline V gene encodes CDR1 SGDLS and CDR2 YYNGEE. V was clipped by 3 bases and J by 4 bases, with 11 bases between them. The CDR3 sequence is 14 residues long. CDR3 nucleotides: TGTGCCAGCAGCGGGGGGAAAGGAAATCAGCCCCAGCATTTT. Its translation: CASSGGKGNQPQHF.

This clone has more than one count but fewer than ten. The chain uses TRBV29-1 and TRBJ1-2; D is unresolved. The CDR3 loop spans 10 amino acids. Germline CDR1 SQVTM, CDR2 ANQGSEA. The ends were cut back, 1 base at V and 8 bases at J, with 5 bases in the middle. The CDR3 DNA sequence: TGCAGCGTTGAAGCGGGAGGCTACACCTTC. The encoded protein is CSVEAGGYTF.

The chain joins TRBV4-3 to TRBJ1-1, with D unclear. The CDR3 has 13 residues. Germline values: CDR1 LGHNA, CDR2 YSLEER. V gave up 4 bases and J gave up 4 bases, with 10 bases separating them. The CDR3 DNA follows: TGCGCCAGCAGCCCCCGGACGGGCACTGAAGCTTTCTTT. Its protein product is CASSPRTGTEAFF.

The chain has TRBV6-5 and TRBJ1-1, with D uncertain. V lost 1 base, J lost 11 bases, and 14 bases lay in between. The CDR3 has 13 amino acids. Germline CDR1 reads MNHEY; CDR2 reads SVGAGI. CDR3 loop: CASSYYLSDHAFF. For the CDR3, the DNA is TGTGCCAGCAGTTACTATCTTTCAGATCACGCTTTCTTT.

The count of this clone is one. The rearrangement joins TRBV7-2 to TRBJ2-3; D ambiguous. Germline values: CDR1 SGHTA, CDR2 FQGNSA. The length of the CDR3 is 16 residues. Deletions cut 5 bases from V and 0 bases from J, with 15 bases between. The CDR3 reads CASSLDSTTSTDTQYF. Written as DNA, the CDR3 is TGTGCCAGCAGCCTAGACTCAACTACTAGCACAGATACGCAGTATTTT.

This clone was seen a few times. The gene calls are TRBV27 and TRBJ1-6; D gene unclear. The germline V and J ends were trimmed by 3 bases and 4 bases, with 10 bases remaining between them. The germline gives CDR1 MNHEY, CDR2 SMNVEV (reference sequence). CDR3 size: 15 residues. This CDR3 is CASSLTFPYNSPLHF. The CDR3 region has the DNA TGTGCCAGCAGTTTGACATTCCCGTATAATTCACCCCTCCACTTT.

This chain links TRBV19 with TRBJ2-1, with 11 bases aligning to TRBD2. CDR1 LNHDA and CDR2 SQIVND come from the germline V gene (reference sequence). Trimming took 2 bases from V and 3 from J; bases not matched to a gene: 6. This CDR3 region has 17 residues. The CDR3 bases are TGTGCCAGTAGTATATACCTAGCGGGAGGAATCTACAATGAGCAGTTCTTC. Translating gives CASSIYLAGGIYNEQFF.

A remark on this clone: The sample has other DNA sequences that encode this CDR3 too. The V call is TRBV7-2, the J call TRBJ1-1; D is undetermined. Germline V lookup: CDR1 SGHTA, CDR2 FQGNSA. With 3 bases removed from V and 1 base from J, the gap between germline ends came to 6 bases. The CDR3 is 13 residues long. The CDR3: CASSFSRNTEAFF. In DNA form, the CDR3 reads TGTGCCAGCAGCTTCAGTAGGAACACTGAAGCTTTCTTT.

The CDR3 DNA sequence: TGCAGCGCACAACATGGGGGGGTGGATGGCTACACCTTC. It is translated as CSAQHGGVDGYTF. The chain joins TRBV29-1 to TRBJ1-2; D is possibly TRBD1 (5 bases). Trimming took off 7 bases at V and 6 bases at J, with 18 bases between the two ends. The length of the CDR3 is 13 residues. The germline gives CDR1 SQVTM, CDR2 ANQGSEA.

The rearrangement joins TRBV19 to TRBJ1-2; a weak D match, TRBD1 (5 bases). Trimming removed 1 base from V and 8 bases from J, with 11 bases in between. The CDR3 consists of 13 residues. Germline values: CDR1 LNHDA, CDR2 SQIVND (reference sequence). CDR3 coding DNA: TGTGCCAGTAGTATAGGCGGGGCTCGAGGCTACACCTTC. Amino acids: CASSIGGARGYTF. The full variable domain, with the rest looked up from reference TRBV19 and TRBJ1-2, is DGGITQSPKYLFRKEGQNVTLSCEQNLNHDAMYWYRQDPGQGLRLIYYSQIVNDFQKGDIAEGYSVSREKKESFPLTVTSAQKNPTAFYLCASSIGGARGYTFGSGTRLTVV.

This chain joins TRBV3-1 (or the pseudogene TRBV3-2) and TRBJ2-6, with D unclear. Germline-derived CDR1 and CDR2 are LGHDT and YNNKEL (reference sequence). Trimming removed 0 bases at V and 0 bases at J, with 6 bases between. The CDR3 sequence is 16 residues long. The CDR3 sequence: CASSQDFFSGANVLTF. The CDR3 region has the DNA TGTGCCAGCAGCCAAGATTTCTTCTCTGGGGCCAACGTCCTGACTTTC.